The present TCR beta chain was sequenced within a study of blood T cell repertoires in COVID-19. Overall study context: Acute and convalescent COVID-19 specimens originated in the United States, Italy and Spain. The cDNA or gDNA used as material had been derived from T cells, B-cell-depleted T cells, or PBMCs.

Trimming shortened V by 5 bases and J by 7 bases, and 15 bases separated the two germline ends. CDR1 is MNHEY and CDR2 is SVGAGI in the germline V gene. CDR3 length equals 13 residues. In the authors' workflow: How many nucleated cells were present was estimated from reference gene primer amplification. Profiling relied on immunoSEQ multiplex PCR, and the TCRdb table lists in-frame clones only, not all of them. For V, J and clone size, that table is used; D and trimming come from the DNA. The data show 110,000 to 150,000 clones, around 82% seen once. The chain combines TRBV6-5 with TRBJ2-7; D is undetermined. Sequencing was carried out using peripheral blood. The TCR originated in a human donor in a cohort sampled during active COVID-19. The CDR3 sequence is CASSRPRFLEQYF. CDR3 DNA sequence: TGTGCCAGCAGTCGCCCCCGGTTTTTGGAGCAGTACTTC.